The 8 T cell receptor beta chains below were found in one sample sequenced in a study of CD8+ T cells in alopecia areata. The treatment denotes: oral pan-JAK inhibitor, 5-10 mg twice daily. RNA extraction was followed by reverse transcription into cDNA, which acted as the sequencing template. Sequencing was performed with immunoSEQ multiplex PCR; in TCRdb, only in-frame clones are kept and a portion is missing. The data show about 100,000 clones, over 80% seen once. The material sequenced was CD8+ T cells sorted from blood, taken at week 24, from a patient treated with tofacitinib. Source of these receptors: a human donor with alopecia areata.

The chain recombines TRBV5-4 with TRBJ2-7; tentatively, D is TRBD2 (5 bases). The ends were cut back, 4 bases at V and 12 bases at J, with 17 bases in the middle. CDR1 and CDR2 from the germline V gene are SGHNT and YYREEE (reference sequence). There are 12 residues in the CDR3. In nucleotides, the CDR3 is TGTGCCAGCAGCAAACAAGGAGGCCGCAGGTACTTC. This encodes CASSKQGGRRYF.

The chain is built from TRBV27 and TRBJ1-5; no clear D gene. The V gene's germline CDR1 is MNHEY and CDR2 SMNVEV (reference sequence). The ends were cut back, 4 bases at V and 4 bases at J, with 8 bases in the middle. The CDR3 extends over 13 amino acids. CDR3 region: CASSSTDNQPQHF. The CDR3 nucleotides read TGTGCCAGCAGTTCGACTGATAATCAGCCCCAGCATTTT.

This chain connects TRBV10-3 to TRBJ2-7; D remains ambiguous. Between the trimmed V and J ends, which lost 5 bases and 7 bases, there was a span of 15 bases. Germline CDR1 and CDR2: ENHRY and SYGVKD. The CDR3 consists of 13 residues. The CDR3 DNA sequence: TGTGCCATCAGTCTAAGTATAGCTGGGGAGCAGTACTTC. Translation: CAISLSIAGEQYF.

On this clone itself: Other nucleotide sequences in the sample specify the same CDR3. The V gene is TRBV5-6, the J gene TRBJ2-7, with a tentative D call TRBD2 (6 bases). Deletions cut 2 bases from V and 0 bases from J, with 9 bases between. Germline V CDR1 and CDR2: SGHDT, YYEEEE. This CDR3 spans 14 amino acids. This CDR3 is CASSLVGSSYEQYF. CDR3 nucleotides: TGTGCCAGCAGCTTAGTCGGGAGCTCCTACGAGCAGTACTTC.

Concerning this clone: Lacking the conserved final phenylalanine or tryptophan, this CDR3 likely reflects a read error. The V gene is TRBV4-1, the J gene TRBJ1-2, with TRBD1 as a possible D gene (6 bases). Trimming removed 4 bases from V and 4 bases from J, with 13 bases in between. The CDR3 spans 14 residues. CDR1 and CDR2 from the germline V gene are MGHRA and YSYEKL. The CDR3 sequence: CASSPSIGGYGYTL. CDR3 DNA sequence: TGCGCCAGCAGCCCTAGTATAGGGGGCTATGGCTACACCCTC.

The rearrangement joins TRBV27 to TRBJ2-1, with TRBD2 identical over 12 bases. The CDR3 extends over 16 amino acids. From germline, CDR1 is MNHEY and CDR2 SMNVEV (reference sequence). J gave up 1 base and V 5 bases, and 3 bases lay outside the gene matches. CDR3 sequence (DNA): TGTGCCAGCAGTCCAACTAGCGGGGGGTCCTACAATGAGCAGTTCTTC. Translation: CASSPTSGGSYNEQFF.

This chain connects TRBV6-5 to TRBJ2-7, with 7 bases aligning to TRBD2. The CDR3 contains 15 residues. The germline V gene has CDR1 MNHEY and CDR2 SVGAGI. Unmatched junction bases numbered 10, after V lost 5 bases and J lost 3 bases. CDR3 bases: TGTGCCAGCAGTGCGCCCACGGGGGGACTCTACGAGCAGTACTTC. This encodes CASSAPTGGLYEQYF.

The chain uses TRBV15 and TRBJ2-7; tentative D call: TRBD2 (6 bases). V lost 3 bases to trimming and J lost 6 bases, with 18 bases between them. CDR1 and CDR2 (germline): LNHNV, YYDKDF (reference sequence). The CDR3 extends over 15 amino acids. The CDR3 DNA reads TGTGCCACCAGCAGCCCCCGGACTACCACTTCCGAGCAGTACTTC. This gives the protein CATSSPRTTTSEQYF.